The 20 T cell receptor beta chains below were found in one sample sequenced in a study of human T cells and chemical hapten exposure. TCRdb reprocessed the RACE reads via MiXCR and lists one record per CDR3 protein. Of around 100,000 distinct CDR3 sequences in the sample, more than 10% were seen once. Time point of the sample: pre-sensitization, week 0. Described treatment: therapeutic diphenylcyclopropenone sensitization with weekly scalp DPC. This sample comprised whole blood, obtained in connection with sensitization to the hapten diphenylcyclopropenone (DPC). These receptors were collected from a woman aged 60-70 years with alopecia areata. Some clones in this sample may be carry-over from other donors' samples.

Only a few counts were recorded for this clonotype. The gene calls are TRBV30 and TRBJ2-7; D perhaps matches TRBD1 (6 bases). Trimming stripped 0 bases from V and 4 bases from J, with 22 bases between. CDR3 length: 17 amino acids. Germline V gene lookup returns CDR1 GTSNPN and CDR2 SVGIG (reference sequence). CDR3 amino acids: CAWSVLGFGQTDYEQYF. CDR3 bases: TGTGCCTGGAGTGTACTAGGCTTCGGACAGACAGATTACGAGCAGTACTTC.

In this sample, this clonotype turned up many times. V gene TRBV25-1 combines with J gene TRBJ2-3; 7 positions agree with TRBD1. CDR3 size: 15 residues. Looked up from germline, CDR1 is MGHDK and CDR2 is SYGVNS. V dropped 3 bases and J dropped 2; count of bases not matched to a gene: 5. CDR3 protein: CASSDTGQITDTQYF. In DNA, the CDR3 is TGTGCCAGCAGTGATACGGGACAGATCACAGATACGCAGTATTTT.

V gene TRBV6-5 combines with J gene TRBJ2-2, with D uncertain. The V gene's germline CDR1 is MNHEY and CDR2 SVGAGI. Trimming pared 9 bases from V and 0 bases from J, leaving 17 bases between. The CDR3 length is 16 residues. CDR3: CASTVGVFTNTGELFF. CDR3 nucleotides: TGTGCCAGTACCGTGGGTGTCTTTACGAACACCGGGGAGCTGTTTTTT.

This rearrangement joins TRBV5-1 to TRBJ1-2; TRBD1 agrees at 9 bases. The germline V gene encodes CDR1 SGHRS and CDR2 YFSETQ. Germline trimming cut 4 bases from V and 6 bases from J; bases unmatched to any gene: 10. The CDR3 has 15 residues. The chain's CDR3 is CASSRARQGGDGYTF. CDR3 nucleotides: TGCGCCAGCAGCCGTGCTAGACAGGGGGGCGATGGCTACACCTTC.

There are many counts of this clonotype. This chain uses TRBV7-9 with TRBJ2-7; 10 nucleotides agree with TRBD1. Germline CDR1 and CDR2: SEHNR and FQNEAQ (reference sequence). This CDR3 is 15 amino acids long. Trimming cost V 4 bases and J 5 bases; bases outside gene matches: 8. CDR3 nucleotide sequence: TGTGCCAGCAGCTGGACCGGGACAGGGGTACACGAGCAGTACTTC. It translates to CASSWTGTGVHEQYF.

In this sample, this clonotype turned up many times. The rearrangement joins TRBV3-1 to TRBJ2-7; possible D gene TRBD2, 6 bases. The V end lost 1 base, the J end lost 6 bases, and 10 bases lay between the germline ends. CDR3 length: 13 residues. CDR1 LGHDT and CDR2 YNNKEL come from the germline V gene (reference sequence). CDR3 loop: CASSQVGGGEQYF. DNA for the CDR3: TGTGCCAGCAGCCAAGTGGGGGGAGGCGAGCAGTACTTC.

V and J are TRBV3-1 and TRBJ2-7; D possibly corresponds to TRBD2 (6 bases). CDR3 size: 14 residues. Germline V gene data show CDR1 as LGHDT and CDR2 as YNNKEL (reference sequence). The V gene lost 0 bases and the J gene lost 6 bases, with 12 bases spanning the gap. CDR3 bases: TGTGCCAGCAGCCAAGATCGGCGGGGTGCCGAGCAGTACTTC. Its protein is CASSQDRRGAEQYF.

The V and J genes are TRBV12-3 or TRBV12-4 and TRBJ1-1, with a tentative D call TRBD1 (6 bases). V was cut by 6 bases and J by 0 bases, with 11 bases left in between. The CDR3 sequence is 14 residues long. The CDR3 here is CASRGQLMNTEAFF. The CDR3 coding sequence is TGTGCCAGCAGAGGACAGCTCATGAACACTGAAGCTTTCTTT.

The genes are TRBV12-5 and TRBJ1-1, with D unresolved. V lost 6 bases to trimming and J lost 1 base, with 9 bases between them. Germline CDR1 reads LGHNT; CDR2 reads FRNRAP. The CDR3 has 13 amino acids. CDR3 sequence: CASGQFGNTEAFF. CDR3 DNA sequence: TGTGCTAGTGGCCAATTTGGGAACACTGAAGCTTTCTTT. Drawing the rest from reference TRBV12-5 and TRBJ1-1, the complete variable domain is DARVTQTPRHKVTEMGQEVTMRCQPILGHNTVFWYRQTMMQGLELLAYFRNRAPLDDSGMPKDRFSAEMPDATLATLKIQPSEPRDSAVYFCASGQFGNTEAFFGQGTRLTVV.

This chain joins TRBV5-5 and TRBJ1-1; TRBD1 matches 7 bases. J gave up 6 bases and V 3 bases, and 8 bases lay outside the gene matches. Germline CDR1 and CDR2: SGHKS and YYEKEE (reference sequence). This CDR3 region has 14 residues. This CDR3 is CASSWGQNTAEAFF. The CDR3 DNA reads as TGTGCCAGCAGCTGGGGACAGAACACCGCTGAAGCTTTCTTT.

This clonotype was picked up many times. The rearrangement joins TRBV20-1 to TRBJ2-5; 7 positions agree with TRBD2. CDR3 size: 16 residues. V was pared by 1 base and J by 7 bases, with 15 bases of the junction left unmatched. Germline V gene data show CDR1 as DFQATT and CDR2 as SNEGSKA (reference sequence). CDR3 bases: TGCAGTGCTAGAGGATTGGGGACTACCTCTTTCGGGACCCAGTACTTC. This codes for CSARGLGTTSFGTQYF.

This clonotype was seen at least ten times. The rearrangement joins TRBV10-3 to TRBJ2-3; 8 bases agree with TRBD1. The CDR3 has 14 residues. V shed 6 bases and J 3 bases; nucleotides not matched to a gene: 5. From germline, CDR1 is ENHRY and CDR2 SYGVKD. For the CDR3, the DNA is TGTGCCATCAGGCAGGGGGCACTAACAGATACGCAGTATTTT. It yields the protein CAIRQGALTDTQYF.

This clonotype was counted only a few times. Mismatch with germline at one junction end may stem from a read error. V gene TRBV7-7 combines with J gene TRBJ2-3; 7 bases map to TRBD1. This CDR3 has 16 amino acids. The germline gives CDR1 SSHAT, CDR2 FNYEAQ (reference sequence). Here the CDR3 reads CASSLRQGRGTDTQYF. CDR3 sequence (DNA): TGTGCTAGCAGCTTACGACAGGGAAGAGGCACAGATACGCAGTATTTT.

This clonotype was seen a few times. Written as DNA, the CDR3 is TGTGCCAGTAGTATAGTAGGGGAAAACTCTGGGGCCAACGTCCTGACTTTC. This encodes CASSIVGENSGANVLTF. The chain is built from TRBV19 and TRBJ2-6; D may be TRBD1 (5 bases). Germline CDR1 and CDR2: LNHDA and SQIVND (reference sequence). This CDR3 has 17 amino acids. V lost 1 base, J lost 0 bases, and 10 bases lay in between.

This clonotype has only a few counts. The chain links TRBV3-1 to TRBJ2-7, with D hard to call. V lost 2 bases and J lost 4, with 6 bases in between. The germline V gene encodes CDR1 LGHDT and CDR2 YNNKEL (reference sequence). The CDR3 runs 12 residues. Here the CDR3 DNA reads TGTGCCAGCAGCCAAATGGATTACGAGCAGTACTTC. Protein: CASSQMDYEQYF.

The chain is built from TRBV6-1 and TRBJ1-2; D unclear. From germline, CDR1 is MNHNS and CDR2 SASEGT. The germline V and J ends were trimmed by 3 bases and 0 bases, with 8 bases remaining between them. The CDR3 runs to 14 residues. The CDR3 here is CASSEGQTNYGYTF. The CDR3 DNA follows: TGTGCCAGCAGTGAGGGCCAGACTAACTATGGCTACACCTTC.

In this sample, this clonotype turned up many times. The CDR3 bases are TGTGCCAGCCGCCGAACAGGGGGCTGGGTCTATGGCTACACCTTC. Translated: CASRRTGGWVYGYTF. The V and J genes are TRBV27 and TRBJ1-2; 9 nucleotides match TRBD1. This CDR3 spans 15 amino acids. CDR1 is MNHEY, CDR2 SMNVEV, per germline (reference sequence). V lost 8 bases to trimming and J lost 4 bases; unmatched junction nucleotides: 11.

Ten or more counts support this clonotype. This CDR3 is CASSSTTYEQYF. The CDR3 region has the DNA TGTGCCAGCAGCTCCACAACATACGAGCAGTACTTC. V and J are TRBV13 and TRBJ2-7; no definite D call. The V end lost 4 bases, the J end lost 4 bases, and 8 bases lay between the germline ends. Germline values: CDR1 PRHDT, CDR2 FYEKMQ (reference sequence). This CDR3 has 12 residues.

Many counts were recorded for this clonotype. The chain links TRBV3-1 to TRBJ2-1, with a weak D call TRBD1 (6 bases). V was pared by 5 bases and J by 8 bases, with 10 bases between. From germline, CDR1 is LGHDT and CDR2 YNNKEL (reference sequence). This CDR3 spans 12 amino acids. CDR3 protein: CASSSTGHEQFF. CDR3 DNA: TGTGCCAGCAGCTCCACAGGGCATGAGCAGTTCTTC.

This clonotype has ten or more counts. This rearrangement joins TRBV7-6 to TRBJ2-3; 10 nucleotides align to TRBD2. The CDR3 is 16 amino acids. Germline values: CDR1 SGHVS, CDR2 FNYEAQ. V was pared by 6 bases and J by 2 bases, with 8 bases of the junction left unmatched. The CDR3 loop reads CASRPTSGSNTDTQYF. The CDR3, as DNA: TGTGCCAGCAGGCCGACTAGCGGGTCTAACACAGATACGCAGTATTTT. The entire variable domain, with the rest obtained from reference TRBV7-6 and TRBJ2-3, is as follows: GAGVSQSPRYKVTKRGQDVALRCDPISGHVSLYWYRQALGQGPEFLTYFNYEAQQDKSGLPNDRFSAERPEGSISTLTIQRTEQRDSAMYRCASRPTSGSNTDTQYFGPGTRLTVL.